This T cell receptor (beta chain) was captured by sequencing in a study of T cell repertoires in cytomegalovirus infection (dated by TCRdb to between 2018 and 2021). Regarding the research as a whole: Donor HLA type was relevant to the analysis, because carriage of CMV infection together with the matching HLA type was indicated by public TCR beta signatures. The research as a whole found: The ex vivo response was dominated by HLA-C-restricted CMV-specific TCR beta clonotypes, and the single most frequent clonotype in two of eight donors was supplied by these HLA-C-restricted clonotypes. Cumulative frequency of public TCR beta family members discriminated carriers of CMV infection plus the relevant HLA type in this cohort and an independent roughly 330-donor cohort.

This clonotype was seen repeatedly, ten times or more. Its antigen specificity is not known. No clone much larger than this one lies a single base away; base qualities are absent. Instrument on record: Illumina HiSeq 1500. TCRdb reran the public reads through fastp at Q25 and MiXCR, keeping productive beta chains. Each record represents a unique CDR3 protein, reported with the most common genes and DNA among its rows. Recorded for this sample are roughly 500,000 distinct CDR3 sequences; 15% to 20% of them occurred a single time. The ten largest clones add up to roughly a quarter of the sample. V lost 4 bases and J lost 1 base; the stretch between them is 10 bases long. The germline V gene (reference sequence) supplies CDR1 SEHNR and CDR2 FQNEAQ. The CDR3, cysteine through phenylalanine, is 14 amino acids long. The retained sequence is limited to the CDR3, 42 bases, with the frame set at the first base.

Sample: CD8+ T cells from PBMCs. The source is a human donor in good health (CMV status not recorded). Some clones in this sample may be carry-over from other donors' samples. The sequence joins TRBV7-9 to TRBJ1-1; the D gene is perhaps TRBD1, on 5 matching bases. The bases read TGTGCCAGCAGCTCTCCGGACAAGAACACTGAAGCTTTCTTT. Its product reads: CASSSPDKNTEAFF. The reference TRBV7-9 and TRBJ1-1 proteins fill in what lies around the CDR3, so the full variable domain reads DTGVSQNPRHKITKRGQNVTFRCDPISEHNRLYWYRQTLGQGPEFLTYFQNEAQLEKSRLLSDRFSAERPKGSFSTLEIQRTEQGDSAMYLCASSSPDKNTEAFFGQGTRLTVV.